Following are 9 T cell receptor delta chains from one sample sequenced in a study of Vδ1+ human thymocytes. General study points: In the thymus, TRG and TRD repertoires looked highly polyclonal with Gaussian CDR3 lengths.

Extracted RNA was reverse transcribed into cDNA. Pooled V-gene forward primers with one constant-region reverse primer generated the CDR3 amplicons by multiplex PCR. TCRdb re-called clones from the multiplex PCR reads via CATT. The table records roughly 50,000 delta-chain clones, more than 15% of them present only once. Their cognate antigens are unknown. Sequencing input: Vdelta1+ gamma-delta thymocytes from the thymus. The sample's subset: FACS-sorted CD3+ TCRalphabeta- TCRVdelta1+ TCRVdelta2- thymocytes. These receptors originate from a boy less than two years old who had congenital heart surgery.

This clone was counted a few times. This chain joins TRDV1 and TRDJ1; D gene unclear. CDR1 and CDR2 from the germline V gene are TSWWSYY and QGS. Trimming left V 0 bases short and J 10 bases short, with 3 bases between. This CDR3 spans 10 amino acids. In nucleotides, the CDR3 is TGTGCTCTTGGGGAACTTCGACTCATCTTT. Amino acid sequence: CALGELRLIF.

This sequence joins TRDV1 and TRDJ2, with D perhaps TRDD2 (6 bases). CDR1 is TSWWSYY, CDR2 QGS, per germline. The CDR3 consists of 19 residues. V shed 1 base and J shed 1 base, with 19 bases lying between them. The CDR3 loop reads CALGEPSPSRPGLTAQLFF. The CDR3 bases are TGTGCTCTTGGGGAACCCTCGCCTTCCCGCCCGGGTTTGACAGCACAACTCTTCTTT.

This clone was counted a few times. J is TRDJ1 and V is TRDV1; 7 bases are shared with TRDD3. This CDR3 comprises 14 residues. With 2 bases clipped from V and 7 bases from J, the junction kept 7 bases outside the gene matches. Germline values: CDR1 TSWWSYY, CDR2 QGS. CDR3 sequence (DNA): TGTGCTCTTGGGGAAGCTGGGGGGTTTTTTAAACTCATCTTT. Encoded protein: CALGEAGGFFKLIF.

The chain is built from TRDV1 and TRDJ1; tentatively, D is TRDD3 (6 bases). Per germline, CDR1 TSWWSYY and CDR2 QGS. V was trimmed by 0 bases and J by 0 bases, leaving 29 bases between them. This CDR3 has 22 amino acids. The CDR3 protein is CALGELQFGQDIGDSYTDKLIF. The DNA for the CDR3 is TGTGCTCTTGGGGAACTCCAATTTGGCCAAGACATAGGGGATTCCTACACCGATAAACTCATCTTT.

In this sample, this clone turned up a few times. The V call is TRDV1, the J call TRDJ1, with 10 bases that match TRDD3. Germline CDR1 is TSWWSYY and CDR2 is QGS. This CDR3 has 21 amino acids. V trimming: 1 base; J trimming: 3 bases; junction bases outside the gene matches: 20. The CDR3 DNA reads as TGTGCTCTTGGGGAACGAACCCCGGGATTACTGGGGGATCGGAACGCCGATAAACTCATCTTT. Residues: CALGERTPGLLGDRNADKLIF.

The chain is built from TRDV2 and TRDJ1; 11 positions match TRDD3. The CDR3 totals 15 residues. V trimming: 0 bases; J trimming: 10 bases; junction bases outside the gene matches: 9. From germline, CDR1 is GEAIGNYY and CDR2 EKD. This CDR3 reads CACDTTSHWGIGLIF. CDR3 coding DNA: TGTGCCTGTGACACCACATCTCACTGGGGGATAGGACTCATCTTT.

In this sample, this clone turned up a few times. The genes are TRDV1 and TRDJ1; D may correspond to TRDD2 or TRDD3 (8 bases each). The V gene lost 4 bases and the J gene lost 0 bases, with 33 bases spanning the gap. This CDR3 has 22 amino acids. The germline V gene has CDR1 TSWWSYY and CDR2 QGS. CDR3 amino acids: CALGARLPTNYLLGVNTDKLIF. Here the CDR3 DNA reads TGTGCTCTTGGGGCCCGACTTCCTACGAATTACCTACTGGGGGTCAACACCGATAAACTCATCTTT.

This chain connects TRDV1 to TRDJ1; D gene unclear. Looked up from germline, CDR1 is TSWWSYY and CDR2 is QGS. The V end was cut by 1 base, the J end by 0 bases, with 6 bases between. The CDR3 covers 14 residues. CDR3 region: CALGEQSYTDKLIF. The CDR3 DNA reads TGTGCTCTTGGGGAACAATCGTACACCGATAAACTCATCTTT.

This clone was counted only a few times. The chain links TRDV1 to TRDJ1; a weak D match, TRDD3 (5 bases). V shed 1 base and J shed 0 bases, with 24 bases lying between them. The CDR3 runs 20 residues. Germline V gene data show CDR1 as TSWWSYY and CDR2 as QGS. CDR3 amino acids: CALGEPRGQAGKVYTDKLIF. The CDR3 DNA follows: TGTGCTCTTGGGGAACCCCGGGGACAGGCTGGCAAGGTTTACACCGATAAACTCATCTTT.